What follows are 25 T cell receptor beta chains derived from one specimen sequenced in a study of beta chain features in type 1 diabetes. As every portion of the isolated RNA was reverse transcribed, the sequencing read expressed TCRB transcripts. Libraries were prepared by immunoSEQ multiplex PCR; TCRdb keeps only in-frame clonotypes and omits some of them. The sample consists of under 400,000 clones, roughly 13% of them appearing once. The specimen sequenced was naive CD4+ T cells from blood. Source of these receptors: a man in his late teens or twenties in good health.

The CDR3 protein is CASSQDRGLGEQYF. In DNA, the CDR3 is TGTGCCAGCTCACAGGACAGGGGGCTCGGCGAGCAGTACTTC. The chain links TRBV18 to TRBJ2-7, with 11 positions matching TRBD1. Germline V gene lookup returns CDR1 KGHSH and CDR2 LQKENI. Trimming removed 4 bases from V and 6 bases from J; junction bases left unmatched: 5. The CDR3 spans 14 residues. The full variable domain, in which reference TRBV18 and TRBJ2-7 provide the parts outside the CDR3, is NAGVMQNPRHLVRRRGQEARLRCSPMKGHSHVYWYRQLPEEGLKFMVYLQKENIIDESGMPKERFSAEFPKEGPSILRIQQVVRGDSAAYFCASSQDRGLGEQYFGPGTRLTVT.

This clone was counted a few times. The genes are TRBV30 and TRBJ2-1; the D gene is possibly TRBD1 (6 bases). Trimming took 4 bases from V and 10 from J, leaving 14 bases between them. This CDR3 comprises 12 residues. In germline, CDR1 is GTSNPN, CDR2 SVGIG (reference sequence). CDR3 DNA: TGTGCCTGGACCGTATCCCAGGGGGAGCAGTTCTTC. Translation: CAWTVSQGEQFF. Complete variable domain (other parts from reference TRBV30 and TRBJ2-1): SQTIHQWPATLVQPVGSPLSLECTVEGTSNPNLYWYRQAAGRGLQLLFYSVGIGQISSEVPQNLSASRPQDRQFILSSKKLLLSDSGFYLCAWTVSQGEQFFGPGTRLTVL.

This chain uses TRBV7-2 with TRBJ2-5; tentative D call: TRBD1 (6 bases). The CDR3 runs to 16 residues. V lost 6 bases and J lost 5, with 22 bases in between. The germline V gene has CDR1 SGHTA and CDR2 FQGNSA. The DNA of the CDR3 is TGTGCCAGCAGTTCTCAAGTGGGGGCTGGAGAGGAGACCCAGTACTTC. Encoded protein: CASSSQVGAGEETQYF. Full variable domain (outside the CDR3, taken from reference TRBV7-2 and TRBJ2-5): GAGVSQSPSNKVTEKGKDVELRCDPISGHTALYWYRQSLGQGLEFLIYFQGNSAPDKSGLPSDRFSAERTGGSVSTLTIQRTQQEDSAVYLCASSSQVGAGEETQYFGPGTRLLVL.

V gene TRBV30 combines with J gene TRBJ2-2; TRBD1 might be the D (5 bases). The CDR3 has 15 amino acids. V was trimmed by 1 base and J by 3 bases, leaving 12 bases between them. From germline, CDR1 is GTSNPN and CDR2 SVGIG (reference sequence). The CDR3 reads CAWSGRVGYTGELFF. The CDR3, as DNA: TGTGCCTGGAGTGGCAGGGTGGGTTACACCGGGGAGCTGTTTTTT.

V is TRBV10-3 and J is TRBJ1-1, with 7 bases that match TRBD1. The CDR3 has 11 residues. Germline assignment: CDR1 ENHRY and CDR2 SYGVKD. Trimming at V came to 6 bases and at J to 6 bases, leaving 1 base not matched to a gene. CDR3 nucleotide sequence: TGTGCCATCAGAGACAGGGCTGAAGCTTTCTTT. This codes for CAIRDRAEAFF.

The chain combines TRBV7-9 with TRBJ2-5, with 7 bases matching TRBD1. Trimming at V came to 3 bases and at J to 2 bases, leaving 3 bases not matched to a gene. The V gene's germline CDR1 is SEHNR and CDR2 FQNEAQ (reference sequence). This CDR3 spans 14 amino acids. The CDR3 spells CASSFGTVQETQYF. Here the CDR3 DNA reads TGTGCCAGCAGCTTCGGGACAGTGCAAGAGACCCAGTACTTC.

This chain links TRBV28 with TRBJ1-5; maybe TRBD1 (5 bases). From germline, CDR1 is MDHEN and CDR2 SYDVKM. The CDR3 extends over 15 amino acids. V was pared by 1 base and J by 6 bases, with 13 bases between. The CDR3 sequence is CASSLSPQGSQPQHF. Written as DNA, the CDR3 is TGTGCCAGCAGTTTATCCCCCCAGGGAAGTCAGCCCCAGCATTTT. Full variable domain (outside the CDR3, taken from reference TRBV28 and TRBJ1-5): DVKVTQSSRYLVKRTGEKVFLECVQDMDHENMFWYRQDPGLGLRLIYFSYDVKMKEKGDIPEGYSVSREKKERFSLILESASTNQTSMYLCASSLSPQGSQPQHFGDGTRLSIL.

The chain couples TRBV30 to TRBJ1-2; 9 bases fit TRBD1. The length of the CDR3 is 12 residues. The V gene's germline CDR1 is GTSNPN and CDR2 SVGIG (reference sequence). Trimming removed 7 bases from V and 7 bases from J; junction bases left unmatched: 7. CDR3 in DNA: TGTGCCTCGCGGACAGGGGCCGTTGGCTACACCTTC. This gives the protein CASRTGAVGYTF.

The chain uses TRBV30 and TRBJ1-2; 9 nucleotides agree with TRBD1. The length of the CDR3 is 14 residues. The V segment lost 5 bases and the J segment 5 bases; nucleotides outside the gene matches: 9. Germline CDR1 GTSNPN, CDR2 SVGIG (reference sequence). Here the CDR3 reads CAWGRRGTGYGYTF. The DNA for the CDR3 is TGTGCCTGGGGACGCCGAGGGACAGGGTATGGCTACACCTTC.

V gene TRBV27 combines with J gene TRBJ2-7, with 10 bases aligning to TRBD1. Germline V CDR1 and CDR2: MNHEY, SMNVEV (reference sequence). V lost 4 bases, J lost 3 bases, and 9 bases stayed unmatched. The CDR3 loop spans 16 amino acids. The CDR3 sequence is CASSSDRGFLFYEQYF. As DNA, the CDR3 is TGTGCCAGCAGTTCGGACAGGGGGTTTTTGTTCTACGAGCAGTACTTC.

V usage is TRBV28 and J usage is TRBJ2-7; the match to TRBD2 covers 8 bases. The CDR3 is 14 residues long. Germline-derived CDR1 and CDR2 are MDHEN and SYDVKM. Trimming at V came to 5 bases and at J to 2 bases, leaving 5 bases not matched to a gene. This chain's CDR3 is CASSSGGSPYEQYF. CDR3 DNA: TGTGCCAGCAGTAGCGGGGGCTCCCCCTACGAGCAGTACTTC.

The chain couples TRBV7-6 to TRBJ2-7; 8 bases align to TRBD1. The germline CDR1 and CDR2 sequences are SGHVS and FNYEAQ. The trim removed 5 bases at V and 2 bases at J, leaving 8 bases unmatched. The CDR3 totals 15 residues. CDR3 in DNA: TGTGCCAGCAGCACCCAGGACAGGGACACCTACGAGCAGTACTTC. Translated: CASSTQDRDTYEQYF.

The chain uses TRBV7-9 and TRBJ2-7; D remains unclear. This CDR3 contains 15 residues. In germline, CDR1 is SEHNR, CDR2 FQNEAQ (reference sequence). V dropped 2 bases and J dropped 2 bases, with 13 bases sitting between them. In DNA, the CDR3 is TGTGCCAGCAGCTTATCAGGAAGCAGAGCCTACGAGCAGTACTTC. The encoded protein is CASSLSGSRAYEQYF.

V gene TRBV30 combines with J gene TRBJ1-2, with D possibly being TRBD1 (6 bases). V dropped 2 bases and J dropped 4 bases, with 14 bases sitting between them. CDR1 is GTSNPN and CDR2 is SVGIG in the germline V gene (reference sequence). The CDR3 is made up of 14 amino acids. CDR3 protein: CAWSPDRLLYGYTF. CDR3 sequence (DNA): TGTGCCTGGAGTCCAGACAGGTTACTCTATGGCTACACCTTC.

With respect to this clone: The same CDR3 can be traced to other DNA sequences in this sample. This rearrangement joins TRBV5-1 to TRBJ2-7, with D unresolved. The CDR3 covers 11 residues. The germline V gene has CDR1 SGHRS and CDR2 YFSETQ. V lost 2 bases and J lost 4, with 4 bases in between. CDR3 sequence reads: CASSFQYEQYF. CDR3 nucleotides: TGCGCCAGCAGCTTCCAATACGAGCAGTACTTC.

The chain uses TRBV18 and TRBJ2-3; 12 positions match TRBD2. The V and J ends lost 6 bases and 5 bases, in that order; junction bases with no gene match: 6. The CDR3 is 15 amino acids. Germline loops: CDR1 KGHSH, CDR2 LQKENI. The CDR3 sequence: CASSWTSGIGDTQYF. CDR3 coding DNA: TGTGCCAGCTCCTGGACTAGCGGGATTGGAGATACGCAGTATTTT.

The gene calls are TRBV28 and TRBJ2-4; D not certain. Germline V gene sequence: CDR1 MDHEN, CDR2 SYDVKM. The V end lost 6 bases, the J end lost 5 bases, and 11 bases lay between the germline ends. This CDR3 region has 13 residues. CDR3 sequence reads: CASSAARENIQYF. CDR3 in DNA: TGTGCCAGCAGCGCCGCACGGGAAAACATTCAGTACTTC.

The V and J genes are TRBV28 and TRBJ1-1; 11 positions match TRBD1. The CDR3 contains 15 residues. CDR1 and CDR2 (germline): MDHEN, SYDVKM. J lost 11 bases, V lost 6 bases, and 14 bases had no gene match. For the CDR3, the DNA is TGTGCCAGCAGGCGCGGACAGGGGGCCCCTGAAGACGCTTTCTTT. Translation gives CASRRGQGAPEDAFF.

This clone was recorded a few times. The chain carries TRBV28 and TRBJ2-7, with 10 positions matching TRBD1. The ends lost 2 bases at V and 2 bases at J; junction bases unmatched: 3. Looked up from germline, CDR1 is MDHEN and CDR2 is SYDVKM. This CDR3 has 15 amino acids. The CDR3 coding sequence is TGTGCCAGCAGTTTACCGGGACAGGGGACCTACGAGCAGTACTTC. Its translation: CASSLPGQGTYEQYF.

This clone has more than one count but fewer than ten. The chain links TRBV7-2 to TRBJ2-7, with TRBD2 as a possible D gene (5 bases). The ends were cut back, 0 bases at V and 6 bases at J, with 12 bases in the middle. The CDR3 loop spans 14 amino acids. In germline, CDR1 is SGHTA, CDR2 FQGNSA. The CDR3 region is CASSLAPGLGEQYF. For the CDR3, the DNA is TGTGCCAGCAGCTTAGCTCCGGGGTTAGGCGAGCAGTACTTC.

This clone was observed a handful of times. The chain has TRBV5-5 and TRBJ1-3; unclear D gene. Germline values: CDR1 SGHKS, CDR2 YYEKEE (reference sequence). The CDR3 has 13 residues. Trimming pared 4 bases from V and 4 bases from J, leaving 9 bases between. The CDR3 sequence is CASSRSSGNTIYF. The CDR3 DNA reads TGTGCCAGCAGCCGGTCGTCAGGAAACACCATATATTTT.

This sequence joins TRBV11-2 and TRBJ1-1, with a weak D call TRBD1 (6 bases). The CDR3 has 15 amino acids. Per the germline V gene, CDR1 is SGHAT and CDR2 is FQNNGV. The ends were cut back, 5 bases at V and 0 bases at J, with 13 bases in the middle. CDR3 DNA sequence: TGTGCCAGCAGCCTAAGACAGGTAGTGAACACTGAAGCTTTCTTT. The encoded protein is CASSLRQVVNTEAFF. Full variable domain (remainder filled in from reference TRBV11-2 and TRBJ1-1): EAGVAQSPRYKIIEKRQSVAFWCNPISGHATLYWYQQILGQGPKLLIQFQNNGVVDDSQLPKDRFSAERLKGVDSTLKIQPAKLEDSAVYLCASSLRQVVNTEAFFGQGTRLTVV.

This clone was observed a few times. This chain joins TRBV28 and TRBJ2-7; no reliable D call. Trimming pared 6 bases from V and 3 bases from J, leaving 9 bases between. The CDR3 loop spans 12 amino acids. Germline CDR1 and CDR2: MDHEN and SYDVKM. CDR3 DNA: TGTGCCAGCAGCAAAGCAGGCTACGAGCAGTACTTC. The encoded protein is CASSKAGYEQYF.

J is TRBJ2-7 and V is TRBV7-2, with TRBD2 identical over 8 bases. The CDR3 consists of 15 residues. Germline V gene sequence: CDR1 SGHTA, CDR2 FQGNSA. Germline trimming cut 5 bases from V and 3 bases from J; bases unmatched to any gene: 9. Written as DNA, the CDR3 is TGTGCCAGCAGCCTCGGGACTAGATCACGCTACGAGCAGTACTTC. Amino acids: CASSLGTRSRYEQYF.

This clone was counted between two and nine times. Other DNA variants within this sample encode the same CDR3. The chain carries TRBV28 and TRBJ1-2; the D is unclear. The CDR3 totals 12 residues. Germline loops: CDR1 MDHEN, CDR2 SYDVKM. Trimming took 5 bases from V and 2 from J, leaving 6 bases between them. In DNA form, the CDR3 reads TGTGCCAGCAGTCCAGGAAACTATGGCTACACCTTC. Protein product: CASSPGNYGYTF.